The 7 T cell receptor beta chains below all came from one sample that was sequenced in a study of T cell changes during pregnancy in multiple sclerosis (dated by TCRdb to between 2019 and 2020). The library was generated by the immunoSEQ multiplex PCR assay. Sourced from immuneACCESS, this table was stored by TCRdb with only in-frame sequences that have V and J called. A share of the clones is absent; for the studies checked, an unresolved V gene accounts for under half, and the remainder has no known explanation. The sample contains approximately 66,000 clones, 80% to 95% of them found a single time. Around 2% of the sample is taken by the ten largest. Source: peripheral blood, taken in the third trimester of pregnancy. The receptors stem from a female donor in good health, enrolled as a control in a pregnancy study.

The chain links TRBV28 to TRBJ1-1, with 7 bases aligning to TRBD1. The CDR3 extends over 14 amino acids. V was clipped by 4 bases and J by 10 bases; unmatched bases: 12. Per the germline V gene, CDR1 is MDHEN and CDR2 is SYDVKM. The CDR3 reads CASSSLGTEPGAFF. CDR3 bases: TGTGCCAGCAGTTCCCTCGGGACAGAACCGGGAGCTTTCTTT. The whole variable domain, filled in from reference TRBV28 and TRBJ1-1, reads DVKVTQSSRYLVKRTGEKVFLECVQDMDHENMFWYRQDPGLGLRLIYFSYDVKMKEKGDIPEGYSVSREKKERFSLILESASTNQTSMYLCASSSLGTEPGAFFGQGTRLTVV.

The V gene is TRBV2, the J gene TRBJ1-2, with 7 bases lining up with TRBD1. V lost 6 bases, J lost 4 bases, and 5 bases stayed unmatched. Germline V gene sequence: CDR1 SNHLY, CDR2 FYNNEI. This CDR3 has 13 residues. The CDR3 nucleotides read TGTGCCAGCAGCGGGGGACAGACCTATGGCTACACCTTC. As protein: CASSGGQTYGYTF.

This chain links TRBV7-3 with TRBJ2-5, with D possibly being TRBD2 (7 bases). CDR1 is SGHTA and CDR2 is FQGTGA in the germline V gene. The CDR3 has 15 amino acids. V shed 5 bases and J shed 1 base, with 14 bases lying between them. The DNA of the CDR3 is TGTGCCAGCAGCCGCCTGGGGGGGCCCCAAGAGACCCAGTACTTC. It translates to CASSRLGGPQETQYF.

The chain is built from TRBV5-1 and TRBJ2-1; 7 nucleotides line up with TRBD1. The J segment lost 1 base and the V segment lost 4 bases, leaving 2 bases of the junction unmatched. Germline V gene sequence: CDR1 SGHRS, CDR2 YFSETQ. This CDR3 is built from 14 residues. The CDR3 region has the DNA TGCGCCAGCAGCATGACAGGGTCCTACAATGAGCAGTTCTTC. This sequence encodes CASSMTGSYNEQFF.

The chain has TRBV18 and TRBJ2-3; no clear D gene. V dropped 2 bases and J dropped 0 bases, with 6 bases sitting between them. CDR1 and CDR2 (germline): KGHSH, LQKENI. There are 14 residues in the CDR3. The CDR3 spells CASSPGPSTDTQYF. DNA of the CDR3: TGTGCCAGCTCACCAGGCCCTAGCACAGATACGCAGTATTTT.

V and J are TRBV7-6 and TRBJ2-3, with D perhaps matching TRBD2 (5 bases). The CDR3 is 17 residues long. CDR1 and CDR2 from the germline V gene are SGHVS and FNYEAQ. V lost 5 bases to trimming and J lost 4 bases, with 22 bases between them. CDR3: CASSPRPSTGWADTQYF. CDR3 coding DNA: TGTGCCAGCAGCCCCCGTCCATCGACGGGGTGGGCAGATACGCAGTATTTT. The whole variable domain, remainder taken from reference TRBV7-6 and TRBJ2-3, is GAGVSQSPRYKVTKRGQDVALRCDPISGHVSLYWYRQALGQGPEFLTYFNYEAQQDKSGLPNDRFSAERPEGSISTLTIQRTEQRDSAMYRCASSPRPSTGWADTQYFGPGTRLTVL.

V gene TRBV5-4 combines with J gene TRBJ1-2, with 9 bases fitting TRBD1. The CDR3 runs to 15 residues. Germline V CDR1 and CDR2: SGHNT, YYREEE (reference sequence). J lost 4 bases, V lost 6 bases, and 10 bases had no gene match. This CDR3 is CASTIQGAVLYGYTF. CDR3 coding DNA: TGTGCCAGCACTATACAGGGGGCCGTACTCTATGGCTACACCTTC. The full variable domain, in which reference TRBV5-4 and TRBJ1-2 provide the parts outside the CDR3, is ETGVTQSPTHLIKTRGQQVTLRCSSQSGHNTVSWYQQALGQGPQFIFQYYREEENGRGNFPPRFSGLQFPNYSSELNVNALELDDSALYLCASTIQGAVLYGYTFGSGTRLTVV.